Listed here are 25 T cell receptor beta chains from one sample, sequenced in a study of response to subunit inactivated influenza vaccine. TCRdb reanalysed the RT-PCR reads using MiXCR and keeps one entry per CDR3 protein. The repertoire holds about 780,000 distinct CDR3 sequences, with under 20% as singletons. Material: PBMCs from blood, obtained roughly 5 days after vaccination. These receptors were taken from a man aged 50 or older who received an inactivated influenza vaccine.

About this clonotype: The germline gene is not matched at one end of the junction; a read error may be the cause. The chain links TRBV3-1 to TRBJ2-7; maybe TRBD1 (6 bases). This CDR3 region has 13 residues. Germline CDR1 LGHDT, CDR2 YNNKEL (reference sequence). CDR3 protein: CASSQDHRVGQCF. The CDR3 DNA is TGTGCCAGCAGCCAAGATCACAGGGTAGGGCAGTGCTTC.

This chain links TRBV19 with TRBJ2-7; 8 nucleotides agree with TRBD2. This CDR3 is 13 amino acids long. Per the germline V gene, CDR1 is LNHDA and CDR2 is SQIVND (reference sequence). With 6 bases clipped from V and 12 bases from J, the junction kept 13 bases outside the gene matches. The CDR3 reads CASSRRGAGERYF. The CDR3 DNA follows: TGTGCCAGTAGCCGGAGGGGAGCGGGAGAGAGGTACTTC.

The CDR3 is CASSSPGISYGYTF. The CDR3, as DNA: TGTGCCAGCAGCTCCCCGGGTATAAGCTATGGCTACACCTTC. The chain recombines TRBV3-1 with TRBJ1-2; D remains unclear. Trimming took off 5 bases at V and 4 bases at J, with 14 bases between the two ends. This CDR3 comprises 14 residues. Germline loops: CDR1 LGHDT, CDR2 YNNKEL (reference sequence).

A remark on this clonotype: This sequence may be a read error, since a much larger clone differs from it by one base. In DNA form, the CDR3 reads TGTGCCAGCAGGTCGCGACTAGCGGGAGGTTACTCCTACAATGAGCAGTTCTTC. Translating gives CASRSRLAGGYSYNEQFF. This chain links TRBV7-8 with TRBJ2-1, with 13 positions matching TRBD2. The junction had 8 bases not matched to a gene; V was cut back by 6 bases and J by 0 bases. CDR3 length: 18 residues. Germline CDR1 and CDR2: SGHVS and FQNEAQ.

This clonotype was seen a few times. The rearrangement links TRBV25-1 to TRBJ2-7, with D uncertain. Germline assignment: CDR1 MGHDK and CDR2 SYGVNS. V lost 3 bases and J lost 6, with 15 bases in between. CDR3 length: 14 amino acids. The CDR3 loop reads CASSENLVRREQYF. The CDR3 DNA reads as TGTGCCAGCAGTGAGAACCTCGTTCGACGCGAGCAGTACTTC.

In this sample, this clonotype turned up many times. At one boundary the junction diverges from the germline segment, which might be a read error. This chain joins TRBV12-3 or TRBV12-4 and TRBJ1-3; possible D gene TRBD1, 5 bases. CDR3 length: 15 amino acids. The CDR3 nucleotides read TGTGCCAGCAGCTTAGGGGACTTCTCTGGAAACACCATATATTTT. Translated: CASSLGDFSGNTIYF.

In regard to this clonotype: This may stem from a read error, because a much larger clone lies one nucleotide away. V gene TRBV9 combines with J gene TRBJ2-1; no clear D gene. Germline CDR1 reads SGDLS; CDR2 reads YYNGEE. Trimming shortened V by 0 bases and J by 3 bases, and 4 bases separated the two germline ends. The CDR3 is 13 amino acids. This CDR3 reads CASSVEVYNEQFF. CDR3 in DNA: TGTGCCAGCAGCGTAGAAGTCTACAATGAGCAGTTCTTC.

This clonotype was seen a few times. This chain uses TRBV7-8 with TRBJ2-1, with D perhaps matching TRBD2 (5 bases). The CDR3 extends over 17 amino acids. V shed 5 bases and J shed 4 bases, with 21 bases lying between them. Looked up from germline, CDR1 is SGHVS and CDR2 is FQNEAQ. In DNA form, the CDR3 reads TGTGCCAGCAGCACGCAACGGCCGGGAAGCGCTTACAATGAGCAGTTCTTC. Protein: CASSTQRPGSAYNEQFF.

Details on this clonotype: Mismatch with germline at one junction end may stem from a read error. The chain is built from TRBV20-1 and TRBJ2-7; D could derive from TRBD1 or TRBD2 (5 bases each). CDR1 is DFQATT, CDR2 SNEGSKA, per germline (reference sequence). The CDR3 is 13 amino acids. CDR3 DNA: TGCAGTGCTAGAGATCATGGTTCGGGGCACCTCGGCTTC. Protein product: CSARDHGSGHLGF.

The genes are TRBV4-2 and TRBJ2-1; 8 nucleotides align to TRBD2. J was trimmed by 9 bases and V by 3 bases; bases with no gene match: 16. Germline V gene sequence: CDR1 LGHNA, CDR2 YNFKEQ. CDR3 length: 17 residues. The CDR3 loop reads CASSQDTTGLGVSEQFF. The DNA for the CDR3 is TGTGCCAGCAGCCAGGATACAACGGGACTAGGAGTCAGTGAGCAGTTCTTC.

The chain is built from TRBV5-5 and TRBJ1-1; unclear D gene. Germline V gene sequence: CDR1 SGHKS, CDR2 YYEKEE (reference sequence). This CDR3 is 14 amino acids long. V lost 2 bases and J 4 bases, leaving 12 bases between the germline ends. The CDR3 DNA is TGTGCCAGCAGCTTTAGGGAGGAGGGCACTGAAGCTTTCTTT. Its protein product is CASSFREEGTEAFF.

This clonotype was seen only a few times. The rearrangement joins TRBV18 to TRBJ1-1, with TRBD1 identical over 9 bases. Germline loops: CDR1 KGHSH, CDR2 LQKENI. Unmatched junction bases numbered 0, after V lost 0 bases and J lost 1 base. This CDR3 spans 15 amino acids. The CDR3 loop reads CASSPPTGGNTEAFF. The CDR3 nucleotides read TGTGCCAGCTCACCACCGACAGGGGGGAACACTGAAGCTTTCTTT.

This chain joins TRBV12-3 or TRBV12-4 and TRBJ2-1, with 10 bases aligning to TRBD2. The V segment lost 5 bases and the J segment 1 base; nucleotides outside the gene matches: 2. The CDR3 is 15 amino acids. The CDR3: CASSKAGGSYNEQFF. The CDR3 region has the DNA TGTGCCAGCAGTAAAGCGGGAGGGTCCTACAATGAGCAGTTCTTC.

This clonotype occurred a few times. Here the CDR3 DNA reads TGTGCCAGCAGTTTATGGGACCTAGCGGGAGGCTACGAGCAGTACTTC. This encodes CASSLWDLAGGYEQYF. The chain recombines TRBV28 with TRBJ2-7; 11 nucleotides match TRBD2. CDR3 length: 16 residues. Germline V gives CDR1 MDHEN, CDR2 SYDVKM. Trimming took 0 bases from V and 3 from J; bases not matched to a gene: 4.

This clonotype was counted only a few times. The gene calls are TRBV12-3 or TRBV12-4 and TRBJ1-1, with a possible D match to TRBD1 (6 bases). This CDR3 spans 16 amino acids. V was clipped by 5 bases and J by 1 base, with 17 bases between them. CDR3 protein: CASSPDSLQGNTEAFF. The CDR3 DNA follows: TGTGCCAGCAGTCCGGACAGCCTCCAGGGGAACACTGAAGCTTTCTTT.

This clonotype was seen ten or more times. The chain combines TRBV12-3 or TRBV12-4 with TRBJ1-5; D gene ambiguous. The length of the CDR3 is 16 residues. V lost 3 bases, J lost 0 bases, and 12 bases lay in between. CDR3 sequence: CASSFGSGNSNQPQHF. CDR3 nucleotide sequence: TGTGCCAGCAGTTTCGGGTCAGGCAATAGCAATCAGCCCCAGCATTTT.

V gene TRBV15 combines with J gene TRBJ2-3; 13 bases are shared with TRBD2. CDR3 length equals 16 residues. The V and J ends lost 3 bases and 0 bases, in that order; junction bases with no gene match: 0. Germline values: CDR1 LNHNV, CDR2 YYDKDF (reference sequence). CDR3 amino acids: CATSRGLAGSTDTQYF. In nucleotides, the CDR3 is TGTGCCACCAGCAGGGGACTAGCGGGGAGCACAGATACGCAGTATTTT.

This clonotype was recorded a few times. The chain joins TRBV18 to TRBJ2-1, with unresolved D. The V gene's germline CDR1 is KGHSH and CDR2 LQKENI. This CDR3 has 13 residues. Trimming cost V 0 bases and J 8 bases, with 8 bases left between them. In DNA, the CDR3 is TGTGCCAGCTCACCACCGGTCCAACATGAGCAGTTCTTC. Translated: CASSPPVQHEQFF.

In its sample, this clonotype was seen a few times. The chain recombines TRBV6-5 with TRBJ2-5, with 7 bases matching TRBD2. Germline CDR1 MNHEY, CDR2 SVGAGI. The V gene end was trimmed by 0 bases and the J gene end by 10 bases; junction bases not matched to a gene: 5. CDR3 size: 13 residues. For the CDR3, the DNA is TGTGCCAGCAGTTACTCTAGGGCGGGAGACCAGTACTTC. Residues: CASSYSRAGDQYF.

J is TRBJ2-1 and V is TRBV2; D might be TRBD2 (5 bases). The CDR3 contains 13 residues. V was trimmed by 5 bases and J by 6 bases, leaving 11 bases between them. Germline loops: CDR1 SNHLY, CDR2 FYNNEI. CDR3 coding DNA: TGTGCCAGCAGTACTAGTCAGCGCAATGAGCAGTTCTTC. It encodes CASSTSQRNEQFF.

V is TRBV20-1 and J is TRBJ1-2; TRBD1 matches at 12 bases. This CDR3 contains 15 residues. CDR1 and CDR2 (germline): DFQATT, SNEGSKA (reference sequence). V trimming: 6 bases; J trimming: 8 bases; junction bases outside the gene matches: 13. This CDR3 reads CSAKTGTGGPMGYTF. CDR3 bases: TGCAGTGCAAAAACCGGGACAGGGGGCCCTATGGGCTACACCTTC.

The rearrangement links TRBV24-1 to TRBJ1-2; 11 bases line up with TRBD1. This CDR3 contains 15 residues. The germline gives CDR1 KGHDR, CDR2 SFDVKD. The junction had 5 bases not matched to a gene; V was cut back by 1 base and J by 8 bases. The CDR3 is CATSDFGQGAKGYTF. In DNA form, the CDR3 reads TGTGCCACCAGTGATTTTGGACAGGGGGCTAAAGGCTACACCTTC.

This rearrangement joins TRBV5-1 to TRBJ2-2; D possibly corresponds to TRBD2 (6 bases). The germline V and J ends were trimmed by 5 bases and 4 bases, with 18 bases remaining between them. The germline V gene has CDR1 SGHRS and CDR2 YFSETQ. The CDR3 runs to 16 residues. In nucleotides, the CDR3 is TGCGCCAGCAGGCCCCCAGCGGGTCGGGGCACCGGGGAGCTGTTTTTT. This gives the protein CASRPPAGRGTGELFF.

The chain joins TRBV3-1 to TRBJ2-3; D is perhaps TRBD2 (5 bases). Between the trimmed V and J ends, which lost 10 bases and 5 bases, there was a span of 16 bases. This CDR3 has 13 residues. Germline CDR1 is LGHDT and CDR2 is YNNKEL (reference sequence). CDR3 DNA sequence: TGTGCCACCGAGGGCGGATACGGAGATACGCAGTATTTT. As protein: CATEGGYGDTQYF.

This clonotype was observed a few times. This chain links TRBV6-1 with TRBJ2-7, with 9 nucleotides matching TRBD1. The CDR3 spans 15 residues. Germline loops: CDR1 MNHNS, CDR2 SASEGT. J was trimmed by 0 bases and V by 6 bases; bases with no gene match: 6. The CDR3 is CASSQTGGSSYEQYF. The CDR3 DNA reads TGTGCCAGCAGCCAGACAGGGGGTAGCTCCTACGAGCAGTACTTC.